The 13 T cell receptor beta chains below come from one sample, sequenced in a study of CD8 T cells in ankylosing spondylitis. A single record per CDR3 protein comes from TCRdb applying MiXCR to the 5' RACE reads. The sample contains around 300,000 distinct CDR3 sequences, 11% of which appear only once. Sequencing was carried out using blood, either unsorted or a sorted T cell fraction (not recorded which). These receptors originate from a female donor with ankylosing spondylitis or in good health (not recorded which).

As for this clonotype: One base away lies a much larger clone, so this may be a sequencing read error. The V call is TRBV12-3 or TRBV12-4, the J call TRBJ2-5; 7 bases fit TRBD2. The CDR3 extends over 15 amino acids. V trimming: 3 bases; J trimming: 4 bases; junction bases outside the gene matches: 8. CDR3 region: CASSFPRLARETQYF. CDR3 sequence (DNA): TGTGCCAGCAGTTTCCCCAGACTAGCACGAGAGACCCAGTACTTC.

The chain combines TRBV29-1 with TRBJ2-4; D may be TRBD1 (5 bases). Trimming removed 4 bases at V and 0 bases at J, with 10 bases between. Germline assignment: CDR1 SQVTM and CDR2 ANQGSEA. CDR3 length: 14 residues. CDR3 residues: CSVVGVVAKNIQYF. The CDR3 region has the DNA TGCAGCGTTGTAGGGGTTGTAGCCAAAAACATTCAGTACTTC.

Ten or more counts support this clonotype. The chain recombines TRBV19 with TRBJ2-5; a weak D match, TRBD1 (6 bases). Per germline, CDR1 LNHDA and CDR2 SQIVND (reference sequence). This CDR3 is 15 amino acids long. Trimming took 4 bases from V and 0 from J, leaving 12 bases between them. The CDR3 loop reads CASSRLQGYQETQYF. The CDR3 nucleotides read TGTGCCAGTAGTAGACTACAGGGATACCAAGAGACCCAGTACTTC.

In this sample, this clonotype turned up many times. This chain joins TRBV2 and TRBJ1-5; D might be TRBD1 (5 bases). The CDR3 runs to 13 residues. Germline-derived CDR1 and CDR2 are SNHLY and FYNNEI. V was shortened by 7 bases and J by 1 base, with 8 bases between the two germline ends. The chain's CDR3 is CASKRDSNQPQHF. CDR3 bases: TGTGCCAGCAAACGGGACAGCAATCAGCCCCAGCATTTT.

This clonotype was detected many times. The CDR3 DNA follows: TGTGCCAGCAGTTACCGTCGACTAGCGGAGGAGACCCAGTACTTC. As protein: CASSYRRLAEETQYF. The rearrangement joins TRBV6-2 or TRBV6-3 to TRBJ2-5; TRBD2 aligns across 9 bases. Germline V lookup: CDR1 MNHEY, CDR2 SVGEGT. The CDR3 extends over 15 amino acids. The junction had 6 bases not matched to a gene; V was cut back by 2 bases and J by 5 bases.

The table lists this clonotype with many counts. The CDR3 DNA reads TGTGCCAGCAGTCCTACTCTAATGAACACTGAAGCTTTCTTT. It is translated as CASSPTLMNTEAFF. V gene TRBV5-8 combines with J gene TRBJ1-1; D is ambiguous. The length of the CDR3 is 14 residues. Trimming took off 5 bases at V and 0 bases at J, with 11 bases between the two ends. In germline, CDR1 is SGHTS, CDR2 YDEGEE.

In this sample, this clonotype turned up many times. This chain links TRBV20-1 with TRBJ2-7; TRBD2 agrees at 10 bases. Germline-derived CDR1 and CDR2 are DFQATT and SNEGSKA (reference sequence). V lost 3 bases to trimming and J lost 3 bases; unmatched junction nucleotides: 5. The CDR3 totals 14 residues. The CDR3 region has the DNA TGCAGTGCTAGTAGCGGGGGGCTGATCTACGAGCAGTACTTC. Encoded protein: CSASSGGLIYEQYF.

In its sample, this clonotype was seen many times. The chain recombines TRBV6-1 with TRBJ1-6; 8 bases align to TRBD1. This CDR3 has 13 residues. Losses at the gene ends were 9 bases for V and 8 bases for J; bases not matched to a gene: 6. Germline V gene data show CDR1 as MNHNS and CDR2 as SASEGT. The CDR3 bases are TGTGCCAGTCAGGGGGCATTTGATTCACCCCTCCACTTT. It yields the protein CASQGAFDSPLHF.

The CDR3 nucleotides are TGTGCCAGCAGCTTAGCGGAGGGGGCGAGCTCTGGAAACACCATATATTTT. This codes for CASSLAEGASSGNTIYF. The chain combines TRBV7-9 with TRBJ1-3, with 7 bases identical to TRBD1. With 0 bases clipped from V and 0 bases from J, the junction kept 5 bases outside the gene matches. In germline, CDR1 is SEHNR, CDR2 FQNEAQ (reference sequence). The CDR3 runs 17 residues.

This clonotype was seen a handful of times. The chain combines TRBV29-1 with TRBJ2-6; 8 nucleotides match TRBD1. This CDR3 spans 17 amino acids. V trimming: 0 bases; J trimming: 3 bases; junction bases outside the gene matches: 7. Germline CDR1 SQVTM, CDR2 ANQGSEA. As DNA, the CDR3 is TGCAGCGTTGAAGATAAGGGACAGGTTATTGGGGCCAACGTCCTGACTTTC. Translated, it gives CSVEDKGQVIGANVLTF.

This clonotype appeared many times. CDR3 nucleotides: TGCGCCAGCAGCCCCGAAAGGTTTAATTCACCCCTCCACTTT. It specifies CASSPERFNSPLHF. The rearrangement joins TRBV5-1 to TRBJ1-6, with D unclear. From germline, CDR1 is SGHRS and CDR2 YFSETQ. The CDR3 extends over 14 amino acids. Trimming shortened V by 4 bases and J by 6 bases, and 11 bases separated the two germline ends.

This clonotype was observed many times. The gene calls are TRBV7-3 and TRBJ2-4; no clear D. CDR1 SGHTA and CDR2 FQGTGA come from the germline V gene. V was pared by 6 bases and J by 4 bases, with 13 bases between. The CDR3 has 14 amino acids. The CDR3 protein is CASRPPVPKNIQYF. Here the CDR3 DNA reads TGTGCCAGCAGGCCTCCCGTCCCGAAAAACATTCAGTACTTC.

This clonotype was detected ten times or more. The rearrangement uses TRBV5-1 and TRBJ1-2, with 8 bases identical to TRBD1. CDR3 size: 15 residues. The V gene's germline CDR1 is SGHRS and CDR2 YFSETQ. Trimming took 2 bases from V and 5 from J; bases not matched to a gene: 8. CDR3 sequence (DNA): TGCGCCAGCAGCTTCGATGGACAGGGCGCTTATGGCTACACCTTC. Residues: CASSFDGQGAYGYTF.